A selection of T cell receptor beta chains follows, all from one sample in a study of T cells in Graves' hyperthyroidism and ophthalmopathy. TCRdb passed the multiplex PCR reads through MiXCR, listing each CDR3 protein once. The data hold about 52,000 distinct CDR3 sequences, with less than 60% observed a single time. The specimen was blood. The receptors originated from a woman aged 50 to 60 with Graves' ophthalmopathy. Each CDR3 is given with its conserved first and last residue. D genes are given only for firm matches. Not all rows give a size; the values are once, few, many and, for expanded clones, a class.

>many|.|TRBV7-9|TRBJ1-3
TGTGCCAGCAGCTCTGCAGCGGGGGGAAACACCATATATTTT
CASSSAAGGNTIYF
>.|.|TRBV6-4|TRBJ2-3
TGTGCCAGCAGTGACTCGGGCAGGGCCAATGAGCAGTATTTT
CASSDSGRANEQYF
>.|.|TRBV19|TRBJ1-2
TGTGCCAGTAGTATTGTGGCCGGGCGGGGCTACACCTTC
CASSIVAGRGYTF
>many|.|TRBV14|TRBJ1-2
TGTGCCAGCAGCCAACTTTTACGGCAGGGAAAAGACTATGGCTACACCTTC
CASSQLLRQGKDYGYTF
>many|.|TRBV20-1|TRBJ1-2
TGCAGTGCTACCGGGGGGACGTCGGGTGGTGGCTACACCTTC
CSATGGTSGGGYTF
>.|TRBD1|TRBV7-3|TRBJ2-2
TGTGCCAGCAGCTTCGGGGACAGGAACACCGGGGAGCTGTTTTTT
CASSFGDRNTGELFF
>once|TRBD2|TRBV7-9|TRBJ2-7
TGTGCCAGCAGCTTAGGGACTAGCGGGATATACGAGCAGTACTTC
CASSLGTSGIYEQYF
>many|.|TRBV7-2|TRBJ1-1
TGTGCCAGCAGCTTAGGGCAGGGGTTGAACACTGAAGCTTTCTTT
CASSLGQGLNTEAFF
>medium-sized|.|TRBV10-2|TRBJ1-2
TGCGCCAGCAGTGAGAACTTATCCCCTTATGGCTACACCTTC
CASSENLSPYGYTF
>.|.|TRBV7-3|TRBJ1-1
TGTGCCAGCAGCTTCGGGGACACTGAAGCTTTCTTT
CASSFGDTEAFF
>many|TRBD1|TRBV10-3|TRBJ2-2
TGTGCCATCAGTGACAGACAGGGGGCCATCACCGGGGAGCTGTTTTTT
CAISDRQGAITGELFF
>once|TRBD2|TRBV9|TRBJ2-5
TGTGCCAGCAGCGGAGGGACTAGCGGGAGGGGGGAGACCCAGTACTTC
CASSGGTSGRGETQYF
>.|.|TRBV11-1|TRBJ2-7
TGTGCCCGCTCAGCGTCAGTTCCCGTCTACGAGCAGTACTTC
CARSASVPVYEQYF
>medium-sized|TRBD1|TRBV7-8|TRBJ2-1
TGTGCCAGCAGCCGAGGGACAGGCCACAATGAGCAGTTCTTC
CASSRGTGHNEQFF
>.|TRBD2|TRBV7-6|TRBJ2-1
TGTGCCAGCAGCTTAGCGCCTAGCGGGGGACAGTTCTTC
CASSLAPSGGQFF
>.|.|TRBV20-1|TRBJ2-5
TGCAGTGCTAGCCCTATCGGGACTCGAAGGGCAGAGACCCAGTACTTC
CSASPIGTRRAETQYF
>once|.|TRBV20-1|TRBJ2-5
TGCAGTGCTAGAGCTACTGAGACCCAGTACTTC
CSARATETQYF
>many|.|TRBV5-6|TRBJ1-2
TGTGCCAGTAAGTCCGGGTCCGCCTTCTATGGCTACACCTTC
CASKSGSAFYGYTF
>many|TRBD1|TRBV5-5|TRBJ2-7
TGTGCCACTAGGCCCGGACAGGGGGCCTACGAGCAGTACTTC
CATRPGQGAYEQYF
>many|TRBD1|TRBV24-1|TRBJ2-5
TGTGCCACCAGTGATACCCCAGGGGGCGCAGAGACCCAGTACTTC
CATSDTPGGAETQYF
>once|.|TRBV19|TRBJ1-2
TGTGCCAGTACCAACTCAGGGGTCTACGGCCACACCTTC
CASTNSGVYGHTF
>many|.|TRBV5-1|TRBJ2-3
TGCGCCAGCAGCTTTTCAGATAGCACAGATACGCAGTATTTT
CASSFSDSTDTQYF
>many|.|TRBV9|TRBJ1-5
TGTGCCAGCAGCGCGGCGGGGTCCCGGGAGCCCCAGCATTTT
CASSAAGSREPQHF
>many|.|TRBV5-6|TRBJ2-7
TGTGCCAGCAGCTTGGAACGGAGCTCCTACGAGCAGTACTTC
CASSLERSSYEQYF
>many|.|TRBV28|TRBJ1-2
TGTGCCAGCACCCCAGCGGTCAGGGCCTATGGCTACACCTTC
CASTPAVRAYGYTF
>many|.|TRBV5-8|TRBJ2-7
TGTGCCAGCAGCTTGGACGGGGGCCCCATTGAGCAGTACTTC
CASSLDGGPIEQYF
>few|.|TRBV9|TRBJ2-5
TGTGCCAGCAGCCAAGCAATTACAGGGTCAGAGACCCAGTACTTC
CASSQAITGSETQYF
>many|.|TRBV14|TRBJ2-4
TGTGCCAGCAGCCAAGCTGGGGTTGCCAAAAACATTCAGTACTTC
CASSQAGVAKNIQYF
>.|TRBD2|TRBV25-1|TRBJ2-1
TGTGCCAGCAGGGAACTAGCGGGAGGCTATGAGCAGTTCTTC
CASRELAGGYEQFF
>many|.|TRBV20-1|TRBJ2-3
TGCAGTGCTAGCAGGGCCGCCTCAGATACGCAGTATTTT
CSASRAASDTQYF
>.|TRBD2|TRBV14|TRBJ2-3
TGTGCCAGCAGCCAAGAAAGTTTGGGACTAGCGAGCACAGATACGCAGTATTTT
CASSQESLGLASTDTQYF
>once|.|TRBV14|TRBJ1-5
TGTGCCAGCAGCCAAGCGAGGACACTGAGCAATCAGCCCCAGCATTTT
CASSQARTLSNQPQHF
>many|.|TRBV20-1|TRBJ1-5
TGCAGTGCTCAACGGGTCGGGGGGCGGGTGAGCAATCAGCCCCAGCATTTT
CSAQRVGGRVSNQPQHF
>medium-sized|TRBD1|TRBV2|TRBJ2-7
TGTGCCAGCACTAGGGGGCGCGTGTACGAGCAGTACTTC
CASTRGRVYEQYF
>once|TRBD2|TRBV5-1|TRBJ2-1
TGCGCCAGCAGCTTCGGGACTAGCGGGAATGAGCAGTTCTTC
CASSFGTSGNEQFF
>.|.|TRBV3-1|TRBJ1-1
TGTGCCAGCAACCACTGGGGACCAACTGGTGAAGCTTTCTTT
CASNHWGPTGEAFF
>many|.|TRBV9|TRBJ2-2
TGTGCCAGCAGCGTAGACCGGGGAGTGGCAGACACCGGGGAGCTGTTTTTT
CASSVDRGVADTGELFF
>once|.|TRBV29-1|TRBJ2-1
TGCAGCGTTAGGGACAATGAGCAGTTCTTC
CSVRDNEQFF
>many|TRBD2|TRBV29-1|TRBJ2-5
TGCAGCGTTGAATCAGCCGGGACTAGTTTTGGGACCCAGTACTTC
CSVESAGTSFGTQYF